This entry features one T cell receptor beta chain sequence. The target antigen is unknown. The CDR3 runs 15 residues. V gave up 3 bases and J gave up 4 bases; unmatched junction bases: 6. Germline V gene sequence: CDR1 KGHSH, CDR2 LQKENI. The data belong to a study of post-analysis software for immune sequencing data. As for the study in general: Disease trajectories encompassed relapsing-remitting, secondary progressive and progressive-relapsing multiple sclerosis. Study outcomes and limitations: Patients used about five TRBV segments, including TRBV5-6, TRBV5-1 and TRBV20-1, more often than controls.

Prepared TCR beta cDNA libraries contained unique molecular identifiers. TCRdb re-derived calls from the PCR reads in MiXCR, one entry per CDR3 protein. The sample lists about 800,000 distinct CDR3 sequences, less than 35% occurring once. This clonotype was sampled from a girl between 5 and 17 years old with multiple sclerosis. The sample consisted of blood. This sequence joins TRBV18 and TRBJ1-2, with 9 bases matching TRBD1. The CDR3 coding sequence is TGTGCCAGCTCACCCTTACCGGACAGGGGCTATGGCTACACCTTC. It yields the protein CASSPLPDRGYGYTF.